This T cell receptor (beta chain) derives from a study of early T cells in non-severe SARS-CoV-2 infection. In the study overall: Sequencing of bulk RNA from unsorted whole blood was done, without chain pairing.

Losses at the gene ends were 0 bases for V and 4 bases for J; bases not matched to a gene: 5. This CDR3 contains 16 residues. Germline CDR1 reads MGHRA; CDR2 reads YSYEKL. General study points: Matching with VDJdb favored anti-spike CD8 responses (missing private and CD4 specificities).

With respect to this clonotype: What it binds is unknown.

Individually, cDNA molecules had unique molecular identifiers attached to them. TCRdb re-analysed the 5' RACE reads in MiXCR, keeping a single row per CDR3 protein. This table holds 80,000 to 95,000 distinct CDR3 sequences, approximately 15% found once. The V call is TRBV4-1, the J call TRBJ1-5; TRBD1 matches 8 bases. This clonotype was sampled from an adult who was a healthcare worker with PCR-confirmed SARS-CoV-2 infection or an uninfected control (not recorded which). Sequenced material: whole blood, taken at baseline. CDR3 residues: CASSQELRQGNQPQHF. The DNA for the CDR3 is TGCGCCAGCAGCCAAGAACTCCGACAGGGGAATCAGCCCCAGCATTTT.